A single sample is the source of the 7 T cell receptor beta chains below, sequenced in a study of blood T cell repertoires in COVID-19. Repertoires were generated with immunoSEQ multiplex PCR, while TCRdb's copy carries only in-frame clones and drops some. The sample includes 430,000 or so clones, approximately 91% of them seen just once. The sequencing sample was made of PBMCs or T cells enriched from blood (not recorded which). The receptor set was obtained from a woman younger than 35 who had been exposed to COVID-19.

The rearrangement links TRBV21-1 to TRBJ2-1; the D call TRBD1 from the table was never checked on the DNA. TRBV21-1 is described as a pseudogene. CDR3 length: 15 amino acids. The CDR3 DNA reads TGTGCCAGCAGCCTCTGCAGGGGCTCGGCCGATGAGCAGTTCTTC. Protein sequence: CASSLCRGSADEQFF.

Concerning this clone itself: This sample also contains other DNA sequences that code for the same CDR3. The chain is built from TRBV11-2 and TRBJ2-1; 12 nucleotides agree with TRBD2. The V segment lost 5 bases and the J segment 6 bases; nucleotides outside the gene matches: 5. In germline, CDR1 is SGHAT, CDR2 FQNNGV. The CDR3 length is 15 residues. In DNA, the CDR3 is TGTGCCAGCAGCCGGGGACTAGCGGGCATCAATGAGCAGTTCTTC. Residues: CASSRGLAGINEQFF.

The chain links TRBV7-3 to TRBJ2-7; the match to TRBD1 covers 12 bases. The CDR3 has 19 amino acids. Germline trimming cut 2 bases from V and 9 bases from J; bases unmatched to any gene: 20. Germline values: CDR1 SGHTA, CDR2 FQGTGA. The CDR3 nucleotides are TGTGCCAGCAGCTTACAACCCGGGACAGGGGGCCTTGGGTCGATGGTGCAGTACTTC. It codes for CASSLQPGTGGLGSMVQYF.

J is TRBJ2-5 and V is TRBV7-2; D might be TRBD2 (5 bases). The CDR3 has 17 amino acids. CDR1 is SGHTA and CDR2 is FQGNSA in the germline V gene. Deletions cut 8 bases from V and 2 bases from J, with 24 bases between. Here the CDR3 DNA reads TGTGCCAGCGGGCGCATGGCGGGCGGGCCGGCTCAAGAGACCCAGTACTTC. Its translation: CASGRMAGGPAQETQYF.

V is TRBV18 and J is TRBJ1-4; D gene uncertain. V gave up 3 bases and J gave up 8 bases, with 16 bases separating them. This CDR3 has 15 residues. CDR1 and CDR2 from the germline V gene are KGHSH and LQKENI. Written as DNA, the CDR3 is TGTGCCAGCTCACCCTCGGAGGCCCCAAGCGAAAAACTGTTTTTT. As protein: CASSPSEAPSEKLFF.

V and J are TRBV4-1 and TRBJ1-2; D gene uncertain. Germline V CDR1 and CDR2: MGHRA, YSYEKL. CDR3 length equals 14 residues. The V and J ends lost 4 bases and 4 bases respectively, with 13 bases between them. In nucleotides, the CDR3 is TGCGCCAGCAGCCGTCAAATAGCGGGCTATGGCTACACCTTC. This codes for CASSRQIAGYGYTF.

This chain joins TRBV7-3 and TRBJ2-3, with 7 bases fitting TRBD2. Per the germline V gene, CDR1 is SGHTA and CDR2 is FQGTGA. The CDR3 contains 15 residues. The V gene end was trimmed by 7 bases and the J gene end by 2 bases; junction bases not matched to a gene: 9. CDR3: CASNDPGTNTDTQYF. The CDR3 DNA reads TGTGCCAGCAACGACCCCGGGACTAACACAGATACGCAGTATTTT.